Below, 2 T cell receptor beta chains from the same sample are listed, as sequenced in a study of regulatory T cells in long-lasting Graves disease. The authors built TCR beta libraries using iRepertoire HTBI primers and Arm-PCR of CDR3 regions. TCRdb reprocessed the multiplex PCR reads with MiXCR, giving one entry per CDR3 protein. The data hold approximately 540,000 distinct CDR3 sequences, with 12% observed a single time. As for time point: newly diagnosed GD, antithyroid drugs for less than 3 months. Making the TCR library involved RNA that had been extracted from PBMCs. These data were also filed under a second study, of T cells in Graves' hyperthyroidism and ophthalmopathy.

Here the sequenced sample was peripheral blood mononuclear cells (PBMCs), taken at new diagnosis, from a patient treated with antithyroid drugs. These receptors originate from a woman in her 30s with Graves disease.

In this sample, this clonotype turned up many times. The chain employs TRBV20-1 and TRBJ2-2; D is ambiguous. Per the germline V gene, CDR1 is DFQATT and CDR2 is SNEGSKA (reference sequence). The CDR3 totals 14 residues. V lost 2 bases to trimming and J lost 5 bases, with 12 bases between them. The CDR3 sequence: CSARPRTPTGELFF. DNA of the CDR3: TGCAGTGCTAGACCACGGACCCCGACCGGGGAGCTGTTTTTT.

About this clonotype: The junction and the germline gene differ at one end; a read error may be behind it. This chain uses TRBV29-1 with TRBJ1-4; 9 nucleotides line up with TRBD1. The CDR3 sequence is 15 residues long. Germline V gene data show CDR1 as SQVTM and CDR2 as ANQGSEA. The CDR3 DNA sequence: TGCGGCGTGCCGGGACAGGGTGCCTCTAATGAAAAACTGTTTTTT. Encoded protein: CGVPGQGASNEKLFF.